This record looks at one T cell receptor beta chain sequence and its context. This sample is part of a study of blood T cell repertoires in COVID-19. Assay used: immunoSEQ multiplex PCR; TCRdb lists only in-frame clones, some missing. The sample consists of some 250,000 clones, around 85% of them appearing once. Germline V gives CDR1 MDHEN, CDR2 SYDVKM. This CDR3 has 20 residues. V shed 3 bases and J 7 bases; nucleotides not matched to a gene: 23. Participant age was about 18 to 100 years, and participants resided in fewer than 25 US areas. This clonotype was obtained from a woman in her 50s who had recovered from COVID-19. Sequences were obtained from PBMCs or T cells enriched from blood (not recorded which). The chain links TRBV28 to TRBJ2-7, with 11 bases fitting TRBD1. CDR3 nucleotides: TGTGCCAGCAGTTTGGAGGGACAGGGGGGTGGAGGACTAGCATCGCTTGAGCAGTACTTC. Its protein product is CASSLEGQGGGGLASLEQYF. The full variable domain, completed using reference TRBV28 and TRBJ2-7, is DVKVTQSSRYLVKRTGEKVFLECVQDMDHENMFWYRQDPGLGLRLIYFSYDVKMKEKGDIPEGYSVSREKKERFSLILESASTNQTSMYLCASSLEGQGGGGLASLEQYFGPGTRLTVT.